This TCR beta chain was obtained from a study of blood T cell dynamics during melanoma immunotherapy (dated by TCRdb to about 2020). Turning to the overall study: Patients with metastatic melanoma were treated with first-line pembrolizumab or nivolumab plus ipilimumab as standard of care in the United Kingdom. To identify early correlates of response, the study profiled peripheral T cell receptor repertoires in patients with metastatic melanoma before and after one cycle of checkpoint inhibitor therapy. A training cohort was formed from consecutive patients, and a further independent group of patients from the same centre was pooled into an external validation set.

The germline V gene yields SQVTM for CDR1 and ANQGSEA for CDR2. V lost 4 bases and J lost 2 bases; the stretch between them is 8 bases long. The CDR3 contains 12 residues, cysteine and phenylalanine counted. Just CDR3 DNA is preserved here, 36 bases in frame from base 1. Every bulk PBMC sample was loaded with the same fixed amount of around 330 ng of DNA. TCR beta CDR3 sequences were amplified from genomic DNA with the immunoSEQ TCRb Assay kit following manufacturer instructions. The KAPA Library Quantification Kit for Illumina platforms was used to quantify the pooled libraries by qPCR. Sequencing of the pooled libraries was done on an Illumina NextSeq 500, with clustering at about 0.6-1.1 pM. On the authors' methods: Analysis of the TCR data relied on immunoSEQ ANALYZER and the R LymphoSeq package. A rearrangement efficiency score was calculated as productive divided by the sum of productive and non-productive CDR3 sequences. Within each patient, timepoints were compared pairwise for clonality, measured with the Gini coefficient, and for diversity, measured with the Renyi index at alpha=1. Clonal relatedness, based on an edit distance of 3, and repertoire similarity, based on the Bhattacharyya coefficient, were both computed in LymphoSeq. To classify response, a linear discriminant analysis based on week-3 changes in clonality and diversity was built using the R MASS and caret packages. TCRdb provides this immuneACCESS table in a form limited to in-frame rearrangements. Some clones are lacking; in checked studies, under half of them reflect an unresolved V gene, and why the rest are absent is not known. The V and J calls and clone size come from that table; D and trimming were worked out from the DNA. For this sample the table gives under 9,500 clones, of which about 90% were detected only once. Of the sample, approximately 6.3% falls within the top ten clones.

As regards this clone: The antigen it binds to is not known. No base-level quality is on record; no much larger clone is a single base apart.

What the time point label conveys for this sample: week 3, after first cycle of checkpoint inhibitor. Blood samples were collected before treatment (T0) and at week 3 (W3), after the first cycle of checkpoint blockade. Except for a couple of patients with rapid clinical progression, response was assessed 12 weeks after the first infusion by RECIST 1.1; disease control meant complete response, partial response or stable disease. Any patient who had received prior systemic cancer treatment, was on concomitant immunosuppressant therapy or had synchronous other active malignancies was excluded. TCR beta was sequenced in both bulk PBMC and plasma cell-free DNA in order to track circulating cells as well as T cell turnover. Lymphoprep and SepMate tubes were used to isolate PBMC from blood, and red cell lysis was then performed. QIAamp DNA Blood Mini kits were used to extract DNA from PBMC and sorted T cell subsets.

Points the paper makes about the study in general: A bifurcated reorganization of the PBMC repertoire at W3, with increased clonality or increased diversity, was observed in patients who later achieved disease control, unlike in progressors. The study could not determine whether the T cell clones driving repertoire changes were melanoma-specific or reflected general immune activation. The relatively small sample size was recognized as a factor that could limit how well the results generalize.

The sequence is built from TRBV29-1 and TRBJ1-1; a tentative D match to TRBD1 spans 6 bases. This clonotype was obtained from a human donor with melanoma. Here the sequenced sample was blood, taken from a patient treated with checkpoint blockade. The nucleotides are TGCAGCGTTGGGGGACATAACACTGAAGCTTTCTTT. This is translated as CSVGGHNTEAFF.